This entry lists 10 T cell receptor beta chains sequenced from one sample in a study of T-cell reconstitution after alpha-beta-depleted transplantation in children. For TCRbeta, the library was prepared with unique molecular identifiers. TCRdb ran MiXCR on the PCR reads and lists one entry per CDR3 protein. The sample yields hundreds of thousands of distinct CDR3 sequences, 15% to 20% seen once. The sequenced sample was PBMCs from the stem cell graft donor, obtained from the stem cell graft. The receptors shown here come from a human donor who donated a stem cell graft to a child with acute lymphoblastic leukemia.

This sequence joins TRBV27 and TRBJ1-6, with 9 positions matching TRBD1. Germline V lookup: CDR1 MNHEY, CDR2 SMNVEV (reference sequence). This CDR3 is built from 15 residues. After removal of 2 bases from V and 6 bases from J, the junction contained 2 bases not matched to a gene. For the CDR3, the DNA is TGTGCCAGCAGTTTAAAGACAGGGGGTAATTCACCCCTCCACTTT. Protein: CASSLKTGGNSPLHF.

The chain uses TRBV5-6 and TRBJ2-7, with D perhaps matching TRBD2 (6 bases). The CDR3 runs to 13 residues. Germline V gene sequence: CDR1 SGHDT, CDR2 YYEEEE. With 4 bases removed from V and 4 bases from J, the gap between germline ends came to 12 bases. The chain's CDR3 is CASSPLAGYEQYF. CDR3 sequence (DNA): TGTGCCAGCAGCCCACTAGCAGGGTACGAGCAGTACTTC.

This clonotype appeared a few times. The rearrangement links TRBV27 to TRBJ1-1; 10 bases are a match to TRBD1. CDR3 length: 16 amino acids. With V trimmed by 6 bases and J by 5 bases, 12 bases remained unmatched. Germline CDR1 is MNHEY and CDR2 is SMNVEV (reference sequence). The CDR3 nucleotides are TGTGCCAGCAGAGACCCGGGACAGGGGAGGAGAACTGAAGCTTTCTTT. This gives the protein CASRDPGQGRRTEAFF.

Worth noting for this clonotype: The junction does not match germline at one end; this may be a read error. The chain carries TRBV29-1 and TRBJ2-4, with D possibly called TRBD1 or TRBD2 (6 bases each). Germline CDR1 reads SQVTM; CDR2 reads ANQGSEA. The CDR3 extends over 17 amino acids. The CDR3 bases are TGCAGCGTTGGAGGGGGGCGCGGATCCCTAGCCACAAACATTCAGTACTTC. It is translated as CSVGGGRGSLATNIQYF.

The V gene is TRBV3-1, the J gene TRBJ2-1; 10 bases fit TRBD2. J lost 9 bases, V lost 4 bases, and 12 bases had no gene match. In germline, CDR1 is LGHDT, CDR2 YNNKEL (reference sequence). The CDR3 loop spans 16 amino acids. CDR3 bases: TGTGCCAGCAGCCCAGGTCCTAGCGGGAGTACTCGTGAGCAGTTCTTC. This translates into CASSPGPSGSTREQFF.

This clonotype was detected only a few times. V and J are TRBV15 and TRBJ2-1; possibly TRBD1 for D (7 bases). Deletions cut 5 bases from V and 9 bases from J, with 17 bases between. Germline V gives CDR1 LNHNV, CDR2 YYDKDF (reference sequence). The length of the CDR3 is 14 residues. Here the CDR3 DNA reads TGTGCCACCAGCCGGGACTCAGGGGGTGGTGAGCAGTTCTTC. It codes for CATSRDSGGGEQFF.

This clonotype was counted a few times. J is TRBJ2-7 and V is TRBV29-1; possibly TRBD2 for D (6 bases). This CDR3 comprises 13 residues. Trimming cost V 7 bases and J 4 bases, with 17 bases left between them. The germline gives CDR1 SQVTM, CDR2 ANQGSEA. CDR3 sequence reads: CSGAGRGPYEQYF. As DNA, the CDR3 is TGCAGCGGCGCGGGGCGGGGTCCGTACGAGCAGTACTTC.

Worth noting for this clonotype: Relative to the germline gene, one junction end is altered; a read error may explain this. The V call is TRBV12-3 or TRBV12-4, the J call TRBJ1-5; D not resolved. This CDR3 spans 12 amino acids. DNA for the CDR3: TGTGCCAGCAGTTTAATCCCCGGGGAGCTGGTATTT. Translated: CASSLIPGELVF.

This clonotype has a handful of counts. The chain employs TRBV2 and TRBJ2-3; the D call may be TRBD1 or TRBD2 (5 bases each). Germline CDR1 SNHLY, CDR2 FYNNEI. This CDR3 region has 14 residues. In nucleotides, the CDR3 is TGTGTCACCTGCCGAGCGGACAACACAGATACGCAGTATTTT. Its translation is CVTCRADNTDTQYF.

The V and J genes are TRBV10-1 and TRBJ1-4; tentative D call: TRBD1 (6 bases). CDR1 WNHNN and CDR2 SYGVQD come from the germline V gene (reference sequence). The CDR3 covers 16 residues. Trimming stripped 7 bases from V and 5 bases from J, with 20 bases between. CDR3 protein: CASTPFHREGNEKLFF. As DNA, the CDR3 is TGCGCCAGCACCCCATTCCACAGGGAGGGGAATGAAAAACTGTTTTTT.